A single sample is the source of the 9 T cell receptor beta chains below, sequenced in a study of T cells after yellow fever vaccination. TCRdb called the 5' RACE reads again in MiXCR, with one record for every CDR3 protein. This sample carries 450,000 to 550,000 distinct CDR3 sequences, 15% to 20% of them seen once, and the ten largest clones take more than 13%. Sequencing was performed on PBMCs, taken 15 days after the yellow fever booster vaccination. All receptors come from a man younger than 45 who received the YFV17D yellow fever vaccine.

The V and J genes are TRBV19 and TRBJ2-2; D remains unclear. The CDR3 spans 14 residues. V was shortened by 3 bases and J by 3 bases, with 8 bases between the two germline ends. Germline V gene data show CDR1 as LNHDA and CDR2 as SQIVND (reference sequence). CDR3 sequence reads: CASSMVGHTGELFF. In nucleotides, the CDR3 is TGTGCCAGTAGTATGGTTGGGCACACCGGGGAGCTGTTTTTT.

This clonotype was seen ten or more times. The chain recombines TRBV7-8 with TRBJ2-1, with TRBD2 identical over 7 bases. CDR3 length equals 15 residues. V shed 1 base, J shed 4 bases, and the junction held 4 bases outside the gene matches. Germline V gives CDR1 SGHVS, CDR2 FQNEAQ. The DNA of the CDR3 is TGTGCCAGCAGCTTAGGAACTAGCGCTTACAATGAGCAGTTCTTC. The encoded protein is CASSLGTSAYNEQFF.

In this sample, this clonotype turned up once. This chain connects TRBV6-1 to TRBJ1-2, with D perhaps TRBD1 (6 bases). V was pared by 5 bases and J by 8 bases, with 15 bases between. This CDR3 is 13 amino acids long. CDR1 MNHNS and CDR2 SASEGT come from the germline V gene. The CDR3 DNA sequence: TGTGCCAGCAGTCCTACAGGGACCTTGGGCTACACCTTC. Translation: CASSPTGTLGYTF.

The gene calls are TRBV7-9 and TRBJ1-1; D perhaps matches TRBD1 (6 bases). V gave up 4 bases and J gave up 4 bases, with 16 bases separating them. Germline CDR1 SEHNR, CDR2 FQNEAQ (reference sequence). This CDR3 has 15 residues. CDR3 bases: TGTGCCAGCAGCTCCACGGGGGGGGCCAGCACTGAAGCTTTCTTT. Translated: CASSSTGGASTEAFF. Together with reference TRBV7-9 and TRBJ1-1, the CDR3 gives the full variable domain: DTGVSQNPRHKITKRGQNVTFRCDPISEHNRLYWYRQTLGQGPEFLTYFQNEAQLEKSRLLSDRFSAERPKGSFSTLEIQRTEQGDSAMYLCASSSTGGASTEAFFGQGTRLTVV.

Only a few counts were recorded for this clonotype. This chain uses TRBV20-1 with TRBJ2-3; 14 bases align to TRBD2. CDR3 length: 14 amino acids. Germline V gene data show CDR1 as DFQATT and CDR2 as SNEGSKA (reference sequence). After removal of 3 bases from V and 5 bases from J, the junction contained 1 base not matched to a gene. CDR3 region: CSARGLAGVDTQYF. CDR3 nucleotide sequence: TGCAGTGCTAGGGGACTAGCGGGGGTAGATACGCAGTATTTT.

This clonotype was seen a few times. J is TRBJ1-5 and V is TRBV2; unclear D gene. CDR1 is SNHLY and CDR2 is FYNNEI in the germline V gene. V lost 6 bases and J 0 bases, leaving 15 bases between the germline ends. The CDR3 spans 16 residues. The CDR3 sequence is CASRLFDRNSNQPQHF. The CDR3 region has the DNA TGTGCCAGCAGATTATTCGACCGGAATAGCAATCAGCCCCAGCATTTT.

This clonotype has a handful of counts. The genes are TRBV4-3 and TRBJ1-4; D remains unclear. Germline-derived CDR1 and CDR2 are LGHNA and YSLEER. Trimming cost V 0 bases and J 7 bases, with 12 bases left between them. This CDR3 contains 15 residues. The CDR3 DNA reads TGCGCCAGCAGCCAAGATAGGTGGGGTCCTGAAAAACTGTTTTTT. Amino acid sequence: CASSQDRWGPEKLFF.

The V call is TRBV10-3, the J call TRBJ2-3; the D gene is possibly TRBD1 (6 bases). V lost 6 bases to trimming and J lost 2 bases, with 9 bases between them. CDR1 ENHRY and CDR2 SYGVKD come from the germline V gene. The CDR3 is 13 residues long. CDR3 protein: CAISGTITDTQYF. CDR3 bases: TGTGCCATCAGCGGGACAATCACAGATACGCAGTATTTT.

The chain uses TRBV12-3 or TRBV12-4 and TRBJ2-7, with a weak D call TRBD2 (5 bases). This CDR3 has 13 amino acids. Trimming pared 6 bases from V and 5 bases from J, leaving 14 bases between. As DNA, the CDR3 is TGTGCCAGCAGCACCACTAGAATCCACGAGCAGTACTTC. Amino acid sequence: CASSTTRIHEQYF.